These T cell receptor beta chains were read from a single sample in a study of T-cell memory formation after mild COVID-19. TCRdb re-derived calls from the 5' RACE reads in MiXCR, one entry per CDR3 protein. The sample comprises 450,000 or so distinct CDR3 sequences, around 25% of which are singletons, and about 12% rests with the top ten. Source material: PBMCs or a T cell subset sorted from them (not recorded which). Receptors originate from an adult woman who had mild COVID-19 (a few samples of this study predate the infection). Cell type and time point are not known. Each CDR3 is given with its conserved first and last residue. Each record gives: CDR3 protein, CDR3 DNA, D gene, J gene, V gene, clone size. D genes are given only for firm matches. Clone size is given for some rows only: seen once, a few or many times, or a class if the clone is expanded.

CDR3: CASSPGQGIQETQYF
DNA: TGTGCCAGCAGCCCCGGACAGGGGATACAAGAGACCCAGTACTTC
D: TRBD1
J: TRBJ2-5
V: TRBV12-3/TRBV12-4
size: few

CDR3: CASSARTQGNTEAFF
DNA: TGTGCCAGCAGCGCTCGGACCCAGGGGAACACTGAAGCTTTCTTT
D: NA
J: TRBJ1-1
V: TRBV3-1
size: NA

CDR3: CASSLTGHYGYTF
DNA: TGTGCCAGCAGCTTGACAGGGCACTATGGCTACACCTTC
D: NA
J: TRBJ1-2
V: TRBV5-6
size: few

CDR3: CASRWDSMNTEAFF
DNA: TGTGCCAGCAGATGGGACTCCATGAACACTGAAGCTTTCTTT
D: NA
J: TRBJ1-1
V: TRBV7-9
size: NA

CDR3: CASSQDNSGRVQETQYF
DNA: TGTGCCAGCAGCCAAGATAATAGCGGGAGAGTCCAGGAGACCCAGTACTTC
D: TRBD2
J: TRBJ2-5
V: TRBV3-1
size: NA

CDR3: CASRGTGNYEQYF
DNA: TGTGCCAGCAGGGGGACAGGGAACTACGAGCAGTACTTC
D: TRBD1
J: TRBJ2-7
V: TRBV7-2
size: NA

CDR3: CASSPGEWSLWGYTF
DNA: TGTGCCAGCAGCCCAGGGGAGTGGAGTCTATGGGGCTACACCTTC
D: NA
J: TRBJ1-2
V: TRBV5-4
size: NA

CDR3: CAWSAGQGGEQYF
DNA: TGTGCCTGGAGCGCAGGACAGGGGGGCGAGCAGTACTTC
D: TRBD1
J: TRBJ2-7
V: TRBV30
size: few

CDR3: CSVEGLFSYEQYF
DNA: TGCAGCGTTGAAGGTCTGTTTTCCTACGAGCAGTACTTC
D: NA
J: TRBJ2-7
V: TRBV29-1
size: NA

CDR3: CASSAGRHTDTQYF
DNA: TGCGCCAGCAGCGCCGGACGCCACACAGATACGCAGTATTTT
D: NA
J: TRBJ2-3
V: TRBV5-1
size: NA

CDR3: CSTGKDGANVLTF
DNA: TGCAGTACAGGGAAAGATGGGGCCAACGTCCTGACTTTC
D: NA
J: TRBJ2-6
V: TRBV20-1
size: few

CDR3: CAISEDGGAGEQYF
DNA: TGTGCCATCAGTGAGGACGGAGGGGCCGGCGAGCAGTACTTC
D: NA
J: TRBJ2-7
V: TRBV10-3
size: few

CDR3: CASSQDPRERHTDTQYF
DNA: TGCGCCAGCAGCCAAGATCCCCGGGAGAGGCACACAGATACGCAGTATTTT
D: NA
J: TRBJ2-3
V: TRBV4-3
size: few

CDR3: CASSVASGSREQFF
DNA: TGTGCCAGCAGTGTGGCTAGCGGGAGTCGCGAGCAGTTCTTC
D: TRBD2
J: TRBJ2-1
V: TRBV9
size: NA

CDR3: CASTRFGTSGRYQETQYF
DNA: TGTGCCAGCACCAGGTTCGGGACTAGCGGGAGGTACCAAGAGACCCAGTACTTC
D: TRBD2
J: TRBJ2-5
V: TRBV11-2
size: once

CDR3: CASSLAPPDHEQYF
DNA: TGTGCCAGCAGCTTGGCTCCCCCGGACCACGAGCAGTACTTC
D: NA
J: TRBJ2-7
V: TRBV7-2
size: NA

CDR3: CASSVGPSRASGQETQYF
DNA: TGTGCCAGCAGCGTAGGTCCCAGTAGGGCTAGCGGGCAAGAGACCCAGTACTTC
D: TRBD2
J: TRBJ2-5
V: TRBV9
size: few

CDR3: CASSSITGDGYTF
DNA: TGTGCCAGCAGTTCCATCACAGGGGATGGCTACACCTTC
D: TRBD1
J: TRBJ1-2
V: TRBV27
size: few

CDR3: CASSQGPGSNTGELFF
DNA: TGCGCCAGCAGCCAAGGCCCGGGGTCGAACACCGGGGAGCTGTTTTTT
D: NA
J: TRBJ2-2
V: TRBV4-1
size: NA

CDR3: CASSELAYGREQYF
DNA: TGTGCCAGCTCAGAATTGGCTTACGGGCGCGAGCAGTACTTC
D: NA
J: TRBJ2-7
V: TRBV18
size: few

CDR3: CSARDLAVGWEDTQYF
DNA: TGCAGTGCTAGAGATCTCGCCGTAGGATGGGAAGATACGCAGTATTTT
D: NA
J: TRBJ2-3
V: TRBV20-1
size: NA

CDR3: CASTPTAAGNQPQHF
DNA: TGTGCCAGCACTCCCACGGCGGCGGGAAATCAGCCCCAGCATTTT
D: NA
J: TRBJ1-5
V: TRBV6-4
size: once

CDR3: CSASPDRLNTEAFF
DNA: TGCAGTGCTAGCCCCGACAGGCTGAACACTGAAGCTTTCTTT
D: NA
J: TRBJ1-1
V: TRBV20-1
size: NA

CDR3: CSARSRDRIHEQYF
DNA: TGCAGTGCTAGATCCCGGGACAGGATCCACGAGCAGTACTTC
D: TRBD1
J: TRBJ2-7
V: TRBV20-1
size: few

CDR3: CASSLALAGGPYSDTQYF
DNA: TGTGCCAGCAGCTTAGCGCTAGCGGGAGGGCCGTACTCAGATACGCAGTATTTT
D: TRBD2
J: TRBJ2-3
V: TRBV7-2
size: few

CDR3: CSVDSGVYNEQFF
DNA: TGCAGCGTTGATAGCGGGGTTTACAATGAGCAGTTCTTC
D: TRBD2
J: TRBJ2-1
V: TRBV29-1
size: NA

CDR3: CASSPVTGGNEQFF
DNA: TGTGCCAGCAGTCCGGTGACAGGGGGCAATGAGCAGTTCTTC
D: TRBD1
J: TRBJ2-1
V: TRBV27
size: NA

CDR3: CASSEEESNIQYF
DNA: TGTGCCAGCAGTGAAGAGGAAAGTAACATTCAGTACTTC
D: NA
J: TRBJ2-4
V: TRBV2
size: few

CDR3: CASAWGGRPGETQYF
DNA: TGTGCCAGCGCGTGGGGGGGCCGCCCAGGAGAGACCCAGTACTTC
D: NA
J: TRBJ2-5
V: TRBV9
size: NA

CDR3: CASKDRGEHYGYTF
DNA: TGTGCCAGCAAAGACAGGGGGGAACACTATGGCTACACCTTC
D: TRBD1
J: TRBJ1-2
V: TRBV6-1
size: NA

CDR3: CASSQEAGSWETQYF
DNA: TGCGCCAGCAGCCAAGAGGCCGGCAGTTGGGAGACCCAGTACTTC
D: NA
J: TRBJ2-5
V: TRBV4-3
size: NA

CDR3: CASSLDPDYEQYF
DNA: TGTGCCAGCAGTTTAGACCCCGATTACGAGCAGTACTTC
D: NA
J: TRBJ2-7
V: TRBV12-3/TRBV12-4
size: NA

CDR3: CASSFLGGGEETQYF
DNA: TGTGCCAGCAGTTTTTTAGGGGGGGGCGAAGAGACCCAGTACTTC
D: NA
J: TRBJ2-5
V: TRBV27
size: NA

CDR3: CASSLGDILAYGYTF
DNA: TGTGCCAGCAGCTTGGGGGACATCTTGGCCTATGGCTACACCTTC
D: NA
J: TRBJ1-2
V: TRBV7-9
size: few

CDR3: CASSDEGSGELFF
DNA: TGTGCCAGCAGCGACGAAGGGTCCGGGGAGCTGTTTTTT
D: NA
J: TRBJ2-2
V: TRBV9
size: NA

CDR3: CASSLFNYGYTF
DNA: TGTGCCAGCAGTTTGTTTAACTATGGCTACACCTTC
D: NA
J: TRBJ1-2
V: TRBV28
size: NA

CDR3: CSVVVATSVYGYTF
DNA: TGCAGCGTTGTGGTCGCGACATCGGTCTATGGCTACACCTTC
D: NA
J: TRBJ1-2
V: TRBV29-1
size: few

CDR3: CASSQEPSRHEQYF
DNA: TGTGCCAGCAGCCAAGAGCCCTCCAGACACGAGCAGTACTTC
D: NA
J: TRBJ2-7
V: TRBV3-1
size: NA

CDR3: CSVVGRRGAHTDTQYF
DNA: TGCAGCGTTGTCGGTCGTAGGGGGGCCCACACAGATACGCAGTATTTT
D: NA
J: TRBJ2-3
V: TRBV29-1
size: NA

CDR3: CASSFTVSDTQYF
DNA: TGTGCCAGCAGCTTCACCGTTTCAGATACGCAGTATTTT
D: NA
J: TRBJ2-3
V: TRBV11-2
size: few

CDR3: CASSVDGAGQPQHF
DNA: TGTGCCAGCAGCGTAGACGGGGCCGGTCAGCCCCAGCATTTT
D: NA
J: TRBJ1-5
V: TRBV9
size: many

CDR3: CASSSSGLEQFF
DNA: TGTGCCAGCTCATCGTCGGGCCTTGAGCAGTTCTTC
D: NA
J: TRBJ2-1
V: TRBV18
size: NA

CDR3: CATSDSPRDVTDTQYF
DNA: TGTGCCACCAGTGATTCCCCCAGGGACGTCACAGATACGCAGTATTTT
D: NA
J: TRBJ2-3
V: TRBV24-1
size: few

CDR3: CASSLELRSHEGYTF
DNA: TGCGCCAGCAGCTTGGAGTTACGGAGTCACGAAGGCTACACCTTC
D: NA
J: TRBJ1-2
V: TRBV5-1
size: NA

CDR3: CASTAGTTGSEQFF
DNA: TGTGCCAGCACCGCCGGGACCACGGGGAGTGAGCAGTTCTTC
D: NA
J: TRBJ2-1
V: TRBV6-5
size: NA

CDR3: CASSVALTGGAAFF
DNA: TGTGCCAGCAGCGTAGCTTTAACGGGCGGGGCAGCTTTCTTT
D: NA
J: TRBJ1-1
V: TRBV9
size: once

CDR3: CASSFMTAYNEQFF
DNA: TGTGCCAGCAGCTTTATGACAGCCTACAATGAGCAGTTCTTC
D: NA
J: TRBJ2-1
V: TRBV12-3/TRBV12-4
size: few

CDR3: CASRTGYSGNTIYF
DNA: TGTGCCAGCAGAACAGGGTACTCTGGAAACACCATATATTTT
D: NA
J: TRBJ1-3
V: TRBV6-5
size: NA

CDR3: CASSFQGEESPLHF
DNA: TGTGCCAGCAGTTTCCAGGGTGAGGAATCACCCCTCCACTTT
D: NA
J: TRBJ1-6
V: TRBV5-4
size: NA

CDR3: CASRDPTSNQPQHF
DNA: TGTGCCAGCCGGGACCCCACTAGCAATCAGCCCCAGCATTTT
D: NA
J: TRBJ1-5
V: TRBV10-3
size: few

CDR3: CASSFTPGGNYEQYF
DNA: TGTGCCAGCAGCTTCACCCCAGGCGGAAACTACGAGCAGTACTTC
D: NA
J: TRBJ2-7
V: TRBV7-9
size: NA

CDR3: CASSSGGNEQFF
DNA: TGCGCCAGCAGCTCGGGGGGGAATGAGCAGTTCTTC
D: TRBD2
J: TRBJ2-1
V: TRBV5-1
size: many

CDR3: CASSPSERRFVYGYTF
DNA: TGTGCCAGCAGCCCTTCAGAGCGGCGCTTCGTATATGGCTACACCTTC
D: NA
J: TRBJ1-2
V: TRBV14
size: few

CDR3: CATTSGTGLTEAFF
DNA: TGTGCCACCACTTCGGGGACAGGGCTCACTGAAGCTTTCTTT
D: TRBD1
J: TRBJ1-1
V: TRBV19
size: few

CDR3: CASSTGRGYEQYF
DNA: TGTGCCAGCAGCACCGGGCGCGGCTACGAGCAGTACTTC
D: NA
J: TRBJ2-7
V: TRBV7-2
size: NA

CDR3: CASSSLPRGSPLHF
DNA: TGTGCCAGCAGTTCTTTGCCTAGGGGTTCACCCCTCCACTTT
D: NA
J: TRBJ1-6
V: TRBV12-3/TRBV12-4
size: NA

CDR3: CASSDPRASGSYEQYF
DNA: TGTGCCAGCAGTGACCCCCGGGCTAGCGGGAGCTACGAGCAGTACTTC
D: TRBD2
J: TRBJ2-7
V: TRBV2
size: NA

CDR3: CAWSPDQGQYF
DNA: TGTGCCTGGAGTCCAGATCAAGGCCAGTACTTC
D: NA
J: TRBJ2-5
V: TRBV30
size: NA

CDR3: CASSAEIGRENYGYTF
DNA: TGTGCCAGCAGCGCAGAGATTGGCAGGGAGAACTATGGCTACACCTTC
D: NA
J: TRBJ1-2
V: TRBV9
size: NA